A selection of T cell receptor beta chains follows, all from one sample in a study of beta chain features in type 1 diabetes. Repertoires were generated with immunoSEQ multiplex PCR, while TCRdb's copy carries only in-frame clones and drops some. The sample lists about 360,000 clones, over 10% seen once, with around 0.015% in the top ten. The material sequenced was naive CD4+ T cells from blood. The origin of the receptors is a man aged 18 to 29 in good health. CDR3s include the opening cysteine and the closing phenylalanine or tryptophan. The D gene is left open where the match is weak. Size tells how often a clone was seen (once, few, many) or the class of an expanded clone, and some rows leave it out.

J gene	V gene	clone size	D gene	CDR3 DNA	CDR3 protein
TRBJ2-7	TRBV7-9	NA	NA	TGTGCCAGCAGCTTAGGATCTGGGCGCGAGCAGTACTTC	CASSLGSGREQYF
TRBJ2-2	TRBV23-1	once	NA	NA	CASSQSFFPRGTPGSCFF
TRBJ2-3	TRBV10-3	few	TRBD1	TGTGCCATCAGTGAGCTATCCGACCTGTGGACAGGGAGGAGCACAGATACGCAGTATTTT	CAISELSDLWTGRSTDTQYF
TRBJ2-5	TRBV11-2	NA	TRBD2	TGTGCCAGCAGTCGGGGGGAGGAGACCCAGTACTTC	CASSRGEETQYF
TRBJ2-1	TRBV6-6	NA	TRBD2	TGTGCCAGTACCGGGACTACCGCCTGGGGCGAGCAGTTCTTC	CASTGTTAWGEQFF
TRBJ2-3	TRBV4-2	NA	NA	TGTGCCAGCAGCCAAGTAAGAGGGTCTGTGGGGTCTGATACGCAGTATTTT	CASSQVRGSVGSDTQYF
TRBJ2-4	TRBV30	NA	TRBD2	TGTGCCTGGAAAGTGGCGGGAGGGGCCAAAAACATTCAGTACTTC	CAWKVAGGAKNIQYF
TRBJ2-3	TRBV28	NA	TRBD1	TGTGCCAGCAGTGACCGGGACAGGGGAACAGATACGCAGTATTTT	CASSDRDRGTDTQYF
TRBJ2-7	TRBV30	few	NA	TGTGCCTGGATGCGGGAACGAGGGCAGTACTTC	CAWMRERGQYF
TRBJ1-1	TRBV7-2	few	NA	TGTGCCAGCACCTTTACTCAATTGAACACTGAAGCTTTCTTT	CASTFTQLNTEAFF
TRBJ1-1	TRBV7-2	few	NA	TGTGCCAGCTTGGCGGGAATGAACACTGAAGCTTTCTTT	CASLAGMNTEAFF
TRBJ2-3	TRBV18	NA	TRBD1	TGTGCCAGCTCACGAGGACAGGGGACAGATACGCAGTATTTT	CASSRGQGTDTQYF
TRBJ2-7	TRBV7-2	NA	NA	TGTGCCAGCAGCTTGCACGGACTATTCGAGCAGTACTTC	CASSLHGLFEQYF
TRBJ1-1	TRBV4-1	few	NA	TGCGCCAGCAGCCAAGTAGATCGGGTTGGTTCACAAGCTTTCTTT	CASSQVDRVGSQAFF
TRBJ1-4	TRBV25-1	NA	NA	TGTGCCAGCAGTGAATGGGGGGAGGGTGAAAAACTGTTTTTT	CASSEWGEGEKLFF
TRBJ2-3	TRBV7-7	NA	NA	TGTGCCAGCAGCTTACGTGGCGGGGCGTCCGGTGATACGCAGTATTTT	CASSLRGGASGDTQYF
TRBJ2-1	TRBV5-1	few	TRBD1	TGCGCCAGCAACCCGAGACAGGGGCAGCATGAGCAGTTCTTC	CASNPRQGQHEQFF
TRBJ2-3	TRBV7-2	NA	NA	TGTGCCAGCAGCTTCTCCGAGACTAGCACAGATACGCAGTATTTT	CASSFSETSTDTQYF
TRBJ2-3	TRBV6-5	NA	NA	TGTGCCAGCGGGGCGGCGGGGACCCCAGATACGCAGTATTTT	CASGAAGTPDTQYF
TRBJ2-5	TRBV15	few	NA	TGTGCCACCAGCAGAGATCGTCAGGGGGAGACCCAGTACTTC	CATSRDRQGETQYF
TRBJ2-7	TRBV29-1	few	NA	TGCAGCGTTGAGTTGCCAGGGCCCGATACCTACGAGCAGTACTTC	CSVELPGPDTYEQYF
TRBJ1-2	TRBV2	few	NA	TGTGCCAGCAGTGTTAGTCGGAGTGGCTACACCTTC	CASSVSRSGYTF
TRBJ2-7	TRBV7-2	few	TRBD2	TGTGCCAGCAGCCAAACCCTAGCGGGAGGGGCGCACGAGCAGTACTTC	CASSQTLAGGAHEQYF
TRBJ1-1	TRBV30	few	NA	TGTGCCTGGAGCGCTCAGACTGAAGCTTTCTTT	CAWSAQTEAFF
TRBJ2-6	TRBV7-2	many	NA	TGTGCCAGCAGCTTAAGGGGCTATGGGGCCAACGTCCTGACTTTC	CASSLRGYGANVLTF
TRBJ2-7	TRBV28	NA	TRBD1	TGTGCCAGCAGCTCCGCCGGGACAGGGGGCTACGAGCAGTACTTC	CASSSAGTGGYEQYF
TRBJ1-1	TRBV28	few	TRBD1	TGTGCCAGCAGGCAGGGACAGCGCACTGAAGCTTTCTTT	CASRQGQRTEAFF
TRBJ2-7	TRBV5-1	NA	NA	TGCGCCAGCAGCTTGTCCCCGGGGATCTACGAGCAGTACTTC	CASSLSPGIYEQYF
TRBJ2-5	TRBV18	few	NA	TGTGCCAGCTCACCGGGAATCGGGGACCAAGAGACCCAGTACTTC	CASSPGIGDQETQYF
TRBJ2-5	TRBV10-3	NA	TRBD2	TGTGCCATCGGCCCTAGCGGGGGCCAAGAGACCCAGTACTTC	CAIGPSGGQETQYF
TRBJ2-7	TRBV6-5	few	NA	TGTGCCAGCAGGAGGGCCTACGAGCAGTACTTC	CASRRAYEQYF
TRBJ2-1	TRBV2	few	TRBD2	TGTGCCAGCACCCAAGGGCTAGCGGGGGTTGGCTATGAGCAGTTCTTC	CASTQGLAGVGYEQFF
TRBJ1-5	TRBV6-5	few	TRBD1	TGTGCCAGCAGAGCCGGGACAGGTAGCAATCAGCCCCAGCATTTT	CASRAGTGSNQPQHF
TRBJ2-5	TRBV6-1	few	NA	TGTGCCAGCAGCGGACTTCTCCAAGAGACCCAGTACTTC	CASSGLLQETQYF
TRBJ1-1	TRBV30	NA	NA	TGTGCCTTAAATCTGAACACTGAAGCTTTCTTT	CALNLNTEAFF
TRBJ2-7	TRBV2	few	NA	TGTGCCAGCAGTGAACTGAGACAGGCGATCTCCTACGAGCAGTACTTC	CASSELRQAISYEQYF
TRBJ1-6	TRBV11-2	NA	NA	TGTGCCAGCAGCGGAGGAGTGGCTTCACCCCTCCACTTT	CASSGGVASPLHF
TRBJ1-2	TRBV7-2	few	NA	TGTGCCAGCAGCTCTTCGGGAGGGCCATCAAGGGTCTATGGCTACACCTTC	CASSSSGGPSRVYGYTF
TRBJ2-5	TRBV28	NA	NA	TGTGCCAGCCGAAGTACTAGAGGGGGAGAGACCCAGTACTTC	CASRSTRGGETQYF
TRBJ2-7	TRBV2	NA	TRBD1	TGTGCCAGCAGTCACCGGGACAGGGTCTCCTACGAGCAGTACTTC	CASSHRDRVSYEQYF
TRBJ1-4	TRBV7-9	NA	TRBD1	TGTGCCAGCACAGACGGGACAGGCTCTGAAAAACTGTTTTTT	CASTDGTGSEKLFF
TRBJ1-3	TRBV5-1	NA	NA	TGCGCCAGCAGCTTGGTTGGGCTGAACTCTGGAAACACCATATATTTT	CASSLVGLNSGNTIYF
TRBJ2-7	TRBV7-2	NA	NA	TGTGCCAGCAGCTTTCCTAACTCCTACGAGCAGTACTTC	CASSFPNSYEQYF
TRBJ1-1	TRBV18	NA	NA	TGTGCCAGCTCACCAAGTATAGCAGAATCCACTGAAGCTTTCTTT	CASSPSIAESTEAFF
TRBJ2-7	TRBV18	NA	TRBD1	TGTGCCAGCTCACCCGGAACGACAGGGGACCACGAGCAGTACTTC	CASSPGTTGDHEQYF
TRBJ2-2	TRBV19	NA	NA	TGTGCCAGTAGCTCTAGTGTCGGGGAGCTGTTTTTT	CASSSSVGELFF
TRBJ2-7	TRBV5-6	few	NA	TGTGCCAGCAGCTTGGTGGAGGGTAACGAGCAGTACTTC	CASSLVEGNEQYF
TRBJ2-6	TRBV28	NA	TRBD2	TGTGCCAGCAGTGAACGCGGACTAGCGGGAGGGCCTGGGGCCAACGTCCTGACTTTC	CASSERGLAGGPGANVLTF
TRBJ2-7	TRBV25-1	NA	TRBD2	TGTGCCAGTCTAGCGGAATTCTTTTCAGAGCAGTACTTC	CASLAEFFSEQYF
TRBJ1-1	TRBV6-5	NA	TRBD1	TGTGCCAGCAGTTACGACAGGGTGCCCACTGAAGCTTTCTTT	CASSYDRVPTEAFF
TRBJ1-3	TRBV2	NA	NA	TGTGCCAGCAGCGAGAGGAACTCTGGAAACACCATATATTTT	CASSERNSGNTIYF
TRBJ2-1	TRBV5-1	NA	TRBD2	TGCGCCAGCACCTTTCGGGACGGGAGGAATAGCGATGAGCAGTTCTTC	CASTFRDGRNSDEQFF
TRBJ2-1	TRBV7-2	NA	TRBD2	TGTGCCAGCAGCCCACTTGGGAGGGAGAGGAATGAGCAGTTCTTC	CASSPLGRERNEQFF
TRBJ2-5	TRBV6-5	NA	NA	TGTGCCAGCAGTTCCTCCGGGACAAGAGAGACCCAGTACTTC	CASSSSGTRETQYF
TRBJ2-1	TRBV5-4	NA	TRBD2	TGTGCCAGCAGCGAAAAGGGCGCCCAAATTAGCGGGGGGGCGTATGAGCAGTTCTTC	CASSEKGAQISGGAYEQFF
TRBJ1-5	TRBV7-2	few	NA	TGTGCCAGCAGCTTAGAAGAGGGCAGGCAGCCCCAGCATTTT	CASSLEEGRQPQHF